The rows below give T cell receptor beta chains drawn from one sample of a study of human T cells and chemical hapten exposure. MiXCR was run by TCRdb on the RACE reads, yielding one entry per CDR3 protein. The repertoire has a few hundred thousand distinct CDR3 sequences, approximately 5.8% of them found once; the top ten carry about 8.7%. The sequencing here drew on whole blood, taken in connection with sensitization to the hapten diphenylcyclopropenone (DPC). The receptors here all came from a woman under 30 with alopecia areata. Some clones in this sample may be carry-over from other donors' samples. Each CDR3 is given with its conserved first and last residue. A D gene is named only where the DNA matches it firmly. Clone size is stated in some rows and not others, as once, few, many or a class when expanded.

V: TRBV7-9; J: TRBJ1-4; D: TRBD1; size: many; DNA: TGTGCCAGCAGCCCACGTGGGACAGGGGGCGCAACTAATGAAAAACTGTTTTTT; CDR3: CASSPRGTGGATNEKLFF
V: TRBV3-1; J: TRBJ2-7; D: TRBD2; size: few; DNA: TGTGCCAGCAGCGGGGGGACTAGCGCTGCCTACGAGCAGTACTTC; CDR3: CASSGGTSAAYEQYF
V: TRBV28; J: TRBJ2-7; D: TRBD1; size: many; DNA: TGTGCCAGCACCACGACAGGGCGGAACTACGAGCAGTACTTC; CDR3: CASTTTGRNYEQYF
V: TRBV4-3; J: TRBJ2-3; D: TRBD1; size: many; DNA: TGCGCCAGCAGCCAGGACAGGGTTAGCACAGATACGCAGTATTTT; CDR3: CASSQDRVSTDTQYF
V: TRBV12-3/TRBV12-4; J: TRBJ1-6; D: .; size: many; DNA: TGTGCCAGCAGTTTAAACTTACAGGCTTCACCCCTCCACTTT; CDR3: CASSLNLQASPLHF
V: TRBV2; J: TRBJ1-5; D: TRBD1; size: many; DNA: TGTGCCAGCACAAGGACAGGGAACGGACAGCCCCAGCATTTT; CDR3: CASTRTGNGQPQHF
V: TRBV7-9; J: TRBJ1-6; D: TRBD1; size: many; DNA: TGTGCCAGCAGGCCCGGGACAGGCTATTCACCCCTCCACTTT; CDR3: CASRPGTGYSPLHF
V: TRBV29-1; J: TRBJ1-2; D: .; size: many; DNA: TGCAGCGTTGAAGATCCCCAGGTTGGTGGCTACACCTTC; CDR3: CSVEDPQVGGYTF
V: TRBV5-6; J: TRBJ2-3; D: .; size: many; DNA: TGTGCCAGCAGCGCCCCCCGGGGGCAGGGGGGAATTGGTACGCAGTATTTT; CDR3: CASSAPRGQGGIGTQYF
V: TRBV28; J: TRBJ1-2; D: .; size: few; DNA: TGTGCCAGCAGTTTGGTCGGTCGGGTTAACTATGGCTACACCTTC; CDR3: CASSLVGRVNYGYTF
V: TRBV20-1; J: TRBJ1-4; D: .; size: few; DNA: TGCAGTGCTAGAGCGCCAGGTATCGCAACTAATGAAAAACTGTTTTTT; CDR3: CSARAPGIATNEKLFF
V: TRBV24-1; J: TRBJ2-3; D: TRBD2; size: many; DNA: TGTGCCACCCGGGCGGGGGGGCCCCCAGATACGCAGTATTTT; CDR3: CATRAGGPPDTQYF
V: TRBV15; J: TRBJ2-3; D: .; size: .; DNA: TGTGCCACCAGCAGAGATCTCGCGGGGCTCTCTAGCACAGATACGCAGTATTTT; CDR3: CATSRDLAGLSSTDTQYF
V: TRBV2; J: TRBJ1-1; D: .; size: .; DNA: TGTGCCAGCAGGAGCCAAAACACTGAAGCTTTCTTT; CDR3: CASRSQNTEAFF
V: TRBV18; J: TRBJ2-2; D: .; size: few; DNA: TGTGCCAGCTCTCCCGCGCCAGGCGAGAACACCGGGGAGCTGTTTTTT; CDR3: CASSPAPGENTGELFF
V: TRBV2; J: TRBJ1-5; D: TRBD1; size: many; DNA: TGTGCCAGCAGTACCGACAGGGATCGTGTTCAGCCCCAGCATTTT; CDR3: CASSTDRDRVQPQHF
V: TRBV6-2/TRBV6-3; J: TRBJ2-7; D: .; size: .; DNA: TGTGCCAGCAGTTACCTCGATTACGAGCAGTACTTC; CDR3: CASSYLDYEQYF
V: TRBV7-2; J: TRBJ2-3; D: TRBD2; size: few; DNA: TGTGCCAGCAGCTTAGCGGCGGGACTAGTCCGCACAGATACGCAGTATTTT; CDR3: CASSLAAGLVRTDTQYF
V: TRBV12-3/TRBV12-4; J: TRBJ1-2; D: TRBD1; size: .; DNA: TGTGTCAGCAGTTCAGGGGGATTCTATGGCTACACCTTC; CDR3: CVSSSGGFYGYTF
V: TRBV3-1; J: TRBJ1-1; D: .; size: .; DNA: TGTGCCAGCAGCCAAGCTTTTGCCCGTAACACTGAAGCTTTCTTT; CDR3: CASSQAFARNTEAFF
V: TRBV6-6; J: TRBJ2-7; D: TRBD2; size: few; DNA: TGTGCCAGCAGTTCTAGCGGGGGGGCCTCGGAGCAGTACTTC; CDR3: CASSSSGGASEQYF
V: TRBV29-1; J: TRBJ2-1; D: TRBD2; size: .; DNA: TGCAGCGTTGCTGGTTGGCAGGGAGGGATTGAGCAGTTCTTC; CDR3: CSVAGWQGGIEQFF
V: TRBV7-2; J: TRBJ2-5; D: TRBD2; size: .; DNA: TGTGCCAGCAGTTCAAGCGGGGGGACGTACCAAGAGACCCAGTACTTC; CDR3: CASSSSGGTYQETQYF
V: TRBV20-1; J: TRBJ1-3; D: TRBD1; size: many; DNA: TGCAGTGCTAGTCAAGGGGGCGCCTCTGGAAACACCATATATTTT; CDR3: CSASQGGASGNTIYF
V: TRBV4-1; J: TRBJ1-5; D: .; size: .; DNA: TGCGCCAGCAGCCAAGACAGGGGTGGTAGCAATCAGCCCCAGCATTTT; CDR3: CASSQDRGGSNQPQHF
V: TRBV7-2; J: TRBJ2-3; D: TRBD2; size: few; DNA: TGTGCCAGCAGCTACGGGACTAGCGGCACAGATACGCAGTATTTT; CDR3: CASSYGTSGTDTQYF
V: TRBV6-2/TRBV6-3; J: TRBJ2-1; D: .; size: many; DNA: TGTGCCAGCAGTTACGGCAGAATCTACAATGAGCAGTTCTTC; CDR3: CASSYGRIYNEQFF
V: TRBV6-1; J: TRBJ1-3; D: .; size: many; DNA: TGTGCCAGCAGTGTTGGGGGGGCTGTTGGAAACACCATATATTTT; CDR3: CASSVGGAVGNTIYF
V: TRBV27; J: TRBJ2-7; D: TRBD1; size: .; DNA: TGTGCCAGCAGTACCCGACAGGGGGGCGACGAGCAGTACTTC; CDR3: CASSTRQGGDEQYF
V: TRBV19; J: TRBJ1-6; D: .; size: .; DNA: TGTGCCAGTAGTATAGGGGCCGGGACGGCCTCCTTAGATTCACCCCTCCACTTT; CDR3: CASSIGAGTASLDSPLHF
V: TRBV6-1; J: TRBJ2-3; D: TRBD1; size: many; DNA: TGTGCCAGCAGGGGGGACAGGGAAGGCCGGTCGGATACGCAGTATTTT; CDR3: CASRGDREGRSDTQYF
V: TRBV3-1; J: TRBJ2-3; D: TRBD1; size: many; DNA: TGTGCCAGCAGCCAAGTAGGGGGCCGGCAAGATACGCAGTATTTT; CDR3: CASSQVGGRQDTQYF
V: TRBV2; J: TRBJ2-5; D: TRBD2; size: few; DNA: TGTGCCAGCATCAGACTAGCTTTTCCCCAGTACTTC; CDR3: CASIRLAFPQYF